These 7 T cell receptor beta chains were all obtained from the same sample, sequenced in a study of T cell responses to AZD1222 COVID-19 vaccine. This table comes from immunoSEQ multiplex PCR, and its TCRdb copy is limited to in-frame clones, with some not included. The sample comprises approximately 73,000 clones, about 83% of which are singletons, and 8% to 10% rests with the top ten. Source: peripheral blood, taken on day 0 of AZD1222 vaccination. The receptors here all came from an adult in good health.

Concerning this clone: The junction departs from germline at one end; a sequencing error may be responsible. This rearrangement joins TRBV7-7 to TRBJ1-1; D not resolved. This CDR3 has 15 residues. Germline V gene sequence: CDR1 SSHAT, CDR2 FNYEAQ (reference sequence). In DNA form, the CDR3 reads TGTGCTAGCAGCTTAGATCGCCATAAGACCAGAAAGGCTTTCTTT. It specifies CASSLDRHKTRKAFF.

This rearrangement joins TRBV28 to TRBJ1-2; D gene ambiguous. Germline CDR1 reads MDHEN; CDR2 reads SYDVKM. V was cut by 6 bases and J by 4 bases, with 12 bases left in between. The CDR3 length is 13 residues. The CDR3 DNA reads TGTGCCAGCAGGCCACCGGGGTTCTATGGCTACACCTTC. This translates into CASRPPGFYGYTF.

This chain uses TRBV11-1 with TRBJ1-1; D remains unclear. The CDR3 has 13 amino acids. The ends were cut back, 5 bases at V and 6 bases at J, with 13 bases in the middle. Looked up from germline, CDR1 is SGHAT and CDR2 is FQDESV (reference sequence). CDR3: CASSKEAGSEAFF. For the CDR3, the DNA is TGTGCCAGCAGCAAGGAGGCCGGGTCTGAAGCTTTCTTT.

The rearrangement uses TRBV10-3 and TRBJ2-1, with a possible D match to TRBD1 (6 bases). Deletions cut 2 bases from V and 7 bases from J, with 12 bases between. CDR3 length equals 14 residues. Germline values: CDR1 ENHRY, CDR2 SYGVKD. The CDR3 is CAISEGGRRNEQFF. In DNA form, the CDR3 reads TGTGCCATCAGTGAGGGGGGCCGACGGAATGAGCAGTTCTTC.

The V call is TRBV27, the J call TRBJ2-1; D is ambiguous. Germline CDR1 and CDR2: MNHEY and SMNVEV (reference sequence). Trimming stripped 6 bases from V and 7 bases from J, with 7 bases between. This CDR3 region has 11 residues. This CDR3 reads CASRPLNEQFF. CDR3 nucleotide sequence: TGTGCCAGCAGACCCCTGAATGAGCAGTTCTTC.

V is TRBV12-3 or TRBV12-4 and J is TRBJ2-1, with D hard to call. The CDR3 spans 12 residues. The V and J ends lost 2 bases and 7 bases respectively, with 6 bases between them. For the CDR3, the DNA is TGTGCCAGCAGTTTAACTGCAAATGAGCAGTTCTTC. Residues: CASSLTANEQFF.

This rearrangement joins TRBV30 to TRBJ1-2; TRBD1 agrees at 8 bases. The CDR3 runs 15 residues. Germline CDR1 and CDR2: GTSNPN and SVGIG (reference sequence). Trimming took 0 bases from V and 2 from J; bases not matched to a gene: 5. In nucleotides, the CDR3 is TGTGCCTGGAGTGTATGGCAGGGGGCCAACTATGGCTACACCTTC. Protein: CAWSVWQGANYGYTF.